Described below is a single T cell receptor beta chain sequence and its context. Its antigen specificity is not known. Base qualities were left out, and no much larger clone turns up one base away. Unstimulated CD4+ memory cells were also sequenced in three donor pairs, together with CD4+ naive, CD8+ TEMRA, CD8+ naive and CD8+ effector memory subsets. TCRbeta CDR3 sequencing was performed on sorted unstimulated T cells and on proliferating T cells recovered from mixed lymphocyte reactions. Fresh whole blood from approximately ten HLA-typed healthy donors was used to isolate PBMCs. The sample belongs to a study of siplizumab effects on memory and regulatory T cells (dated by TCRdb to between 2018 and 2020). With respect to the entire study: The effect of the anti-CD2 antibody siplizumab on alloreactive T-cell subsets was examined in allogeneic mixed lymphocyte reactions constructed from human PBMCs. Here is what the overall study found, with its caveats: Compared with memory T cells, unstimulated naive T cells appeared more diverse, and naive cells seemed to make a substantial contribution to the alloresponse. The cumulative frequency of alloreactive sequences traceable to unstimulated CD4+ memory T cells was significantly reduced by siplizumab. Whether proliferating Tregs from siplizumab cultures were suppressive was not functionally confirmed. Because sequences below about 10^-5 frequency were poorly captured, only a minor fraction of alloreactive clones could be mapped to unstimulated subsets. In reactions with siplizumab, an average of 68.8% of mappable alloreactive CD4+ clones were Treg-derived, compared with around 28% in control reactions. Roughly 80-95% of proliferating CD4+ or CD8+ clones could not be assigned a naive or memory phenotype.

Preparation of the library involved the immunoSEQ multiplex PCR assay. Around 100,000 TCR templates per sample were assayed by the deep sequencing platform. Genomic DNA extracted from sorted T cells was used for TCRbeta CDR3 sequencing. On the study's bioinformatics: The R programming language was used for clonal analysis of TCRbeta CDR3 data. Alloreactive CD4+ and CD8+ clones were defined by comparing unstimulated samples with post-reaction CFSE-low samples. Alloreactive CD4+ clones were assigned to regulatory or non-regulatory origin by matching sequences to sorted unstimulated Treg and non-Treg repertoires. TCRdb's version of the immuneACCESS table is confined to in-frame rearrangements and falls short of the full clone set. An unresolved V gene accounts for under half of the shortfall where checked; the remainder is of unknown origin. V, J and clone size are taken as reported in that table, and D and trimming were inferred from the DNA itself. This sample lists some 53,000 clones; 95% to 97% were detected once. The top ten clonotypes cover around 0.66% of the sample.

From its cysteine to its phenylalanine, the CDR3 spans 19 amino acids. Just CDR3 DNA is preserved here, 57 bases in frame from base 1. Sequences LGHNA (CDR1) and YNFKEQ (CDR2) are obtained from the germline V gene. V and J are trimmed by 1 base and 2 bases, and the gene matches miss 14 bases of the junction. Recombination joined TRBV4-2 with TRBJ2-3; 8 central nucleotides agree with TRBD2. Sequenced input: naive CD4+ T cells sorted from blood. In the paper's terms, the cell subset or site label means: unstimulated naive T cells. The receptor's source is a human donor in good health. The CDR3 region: CASSQVGQRGRFYTDTQYF. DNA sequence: TGTGCCAGCAGCCAAGTGGGGCAGCGCGGGAGGTTTTACACAGATACGCAGTATTTT.